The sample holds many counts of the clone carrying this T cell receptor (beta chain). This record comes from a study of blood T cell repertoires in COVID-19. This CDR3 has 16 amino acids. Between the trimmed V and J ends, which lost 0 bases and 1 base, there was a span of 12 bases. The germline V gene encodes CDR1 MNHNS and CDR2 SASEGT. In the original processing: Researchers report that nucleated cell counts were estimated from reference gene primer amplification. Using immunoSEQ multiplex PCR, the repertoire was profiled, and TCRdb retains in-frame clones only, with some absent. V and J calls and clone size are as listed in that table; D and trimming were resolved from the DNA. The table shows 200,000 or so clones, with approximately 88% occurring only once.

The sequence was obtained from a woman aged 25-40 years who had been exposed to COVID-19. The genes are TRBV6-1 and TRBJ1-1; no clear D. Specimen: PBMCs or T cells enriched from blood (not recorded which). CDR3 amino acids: CASSEAIARGNTEAFF. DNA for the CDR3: TGTGCCAGCAGTGAAGCTATTGCACGGGGGAACACTGAAGCTTTCTTT.